The clone carrying this T cell receptor (beta chain) occurred many times. TCRdb processed the RT-PCR reads anew with MiXCR; each CDR3 protein has one entry. This sample carries 650,000 to 800,000 distinct CDR3 sequences, over 12% of them seen once, and the ten largest clones take just over 3.5%. This clonotype was sampled from a female donor in good health, serving as a healthy control. Sequencing used memory CD4+ T cells from blood.

The CDR3 bases are TGTGCCAGCAGATTTCCCGGGACAGGGGGCACCCAGTACTTC. Translation: CASRFPGTGGTQYF. This chain uses TRBV7-2 with TRBJ2-5, with TRBD1 matching 12 bases. Germline CDR1 reads SGHTA; CDR2 reads FQGNSA. Trimming cost V 6 bases and J 8 bases; bases outside gene matches: 7. This CDR3 is built from 14 residues.